Below, 5 T cell receptor beta chains from the same sample are listed, as sequenced in a study of blood T cell repertoires in COVID-19. Profiling relied on immunoSEQ multiplex PCR, and the TCRdb table lists in-frame clones only, not all of them. Counted here are over 140,000 clones, more than 65% occurring once; the ten biggest clones make up approximately 4%. The sample comprised peripheral blood. These receptors all stem from a woman aged 60-75 years with acute or convalescent COVID-19.

In this sample, this clone turned up once. The chain uses TRBV27 and TRBJ2-6; 10 positions match TRBD1. The CDR3 length is 19 residues. In germline, CDR1 is MNHEY, CDR2 SMNVEV (reference sequence). Trimming removed 5 bases from V and 0 bases from J; junction bases left unmatched: 10. The CDR3 DNA sequence: TGTGCCAGCAGTACGCGACAGGGGGCGCGGGTCTCTGGGGCCAACGTCCTGACTTTC. As protein: CASSTRQGARVSGANVLTF.

This chain joins TRBV9 and TRBJ2-1, with TRBD2 matching over 8 bases. Germline lookup yields CDR1 SGDLS and CDR2 YYNGEE. The CDR3 covers 15 residues. Germline trimming cut 0 bases from V and 9 bases from J; bases unmatched to any gene: 8. CDR3 region: CASSVGQREIGEQFF. In DNA form, the CDR3 reads TGTGCCAGCAGCGTAGGCCAGCGGGAGATTGGTGAGCAGTTCTTC.

The sample holds one count of this clone. The chain is built from TRBV6-5 and TRBJ1-4, with 7 bases lining up with TRBD1. The length of the CDR3 is 14 residues. CDR1 and CDR2 (germline): MNHEY, SVGAGI. The V gene end was trimmed by 4 bases and the J gene end by 6 bases; junction bases not matched to a gene: 5. The CDR3 sequence is CASSSGTVHEKLFF. CDR3 bases: TGTGCCAGCAGTTCCGGGACAGTACATGAAAAACTGTTTTTT.

This sequence joins TRBV6-5 and TRBJ2-1; D call uncertain. The germline CDR1 and CDR2 sequences are MNHEY and SVGAGI. Trimming took 2 bases from V and 0 from J, leaving 8 bases between them. This CDR3 is built from 15 residues. CDR3 loop: CASSYSPSSYNEQFF. The DNA of the CDR3 is TGTGCCAGCAGTTACAGCCCGAGCTCCTACAATGAGCAGTTCTTC.

This chain links TRBV9 with TRBJ2-7; 13 nucleotides match TRBD2. V shed 2 bases and J 3 bases; nucleotides not matched to a gene: 2. This CDR3 is 15 amino acids long. The germline V gene encodes CDR1 SGDLS and CDR2 YYNGEE. CDR3 in amino acids: CASSVGLAGNYEQYF. CDR3 coding DNA: TGTGCCAGCAGCGTGGGACTAGCGGGGAACTACGAGCAGTACTTC.